What follows are 5 T cell receptor beta chains derived from one specimen sequenced in a study of OX40 agonist ivuxolimab in advanced cancers. Assay: immunoSEQ multiplex PCR; the TCRdb copy retains only in-frame clones and omits some. The data hold around 47,000 clones, with approximately 84% observed a single time. This specimen consisted of CD4+ or CD8+ T cells sorted from blood, obtained in a trial of the OX40 agonist ivuxolimab. The receptors were gathered from an adult with an advanced solid tumor such as melanoma, head and neck, liver or kidney cancer.

J is TRBJ1-5 and V is TRBV4-1; no clear D. The CDR3 has 15 residues. Germline loops: CDR1 MGHRA, CDR2 YSYEKL. The V gene lost 0 bases and the J gene lost 0 bases, with 6 bases spanning the gap. The CDR3 DNA follows: TGCGCCAGCAGCCAAGAGATAACTAGCAATCAGCCCCAGCATTTT. It translates to CASSQEITSNQPQHF.

In this sample, this clone turned up once. This chain joins TRBV6-4 and TRBJ1-2, with D perhaps TRBD1 (6 bases). The V gene's germline CDR1 is MRHNA and CDR2 SNTAGT. V was trimmed by 2 bases and J by 0 bases, leaving 10 bases between them. The CDR3 loop spans 15 amino acids. The CDR3 bases are TGTGCCAGCAGTGACACAGGGATAGCTAACTATGGCTACACCTTC. As protein: CASSDTGIANYGYTF.

The chain joins TRBV11-2 to TRBJ2-7, with D unresolved. Germline values: CDR1 SGHAT, CDR2 FQNNGV. The CDR3 is made up of 13 amino acids. V shed 4 bases and J shed 2 bases, with 9 bases lying between them. Written as DNA, the CDR3 is TGTGCCAGCAGCTGGAGCGCACCCTACGAGCAGTACTTC. Translating it yields CASSWSAPYEQYF.

The rearrangement links TRBV11-3 to TRBJ2-3; D may be TRBD1 (5 bases). CDR1 SGHNT and CDR2 YENEEA come from the germline V gene. V was pared by 5 bases and J by 2 bases, with 29 bases between. The CDR3 length is 20 residues. The CDR3 sequence: CASSARTGSKPIGHTDTQYF. CDR3 DNA: TGTGCCAGCAGCGCTCGAACAGGATCTAAGCCCATTGGGCACACAGATACGCAGTATTTT.

This chain joins TRBV4-3 and TRBJ1-1; 7 nucleotides agree with TRBD1. Germline V gives CDR1 LGHNA, CDR2 YSLEER. The trim removed 0 bases at V and 0 bases at J, leaving 7 bases unmatched. The length of the CDR3 is 17 residues. The DNA for the CDR3 is TGCGCCAGCAGCCAAGACAGGTCAGGGGGTTTGAACACTGAAGCTTTCTTT. This gives the protein CASSQDRSGGLNTEAFF.